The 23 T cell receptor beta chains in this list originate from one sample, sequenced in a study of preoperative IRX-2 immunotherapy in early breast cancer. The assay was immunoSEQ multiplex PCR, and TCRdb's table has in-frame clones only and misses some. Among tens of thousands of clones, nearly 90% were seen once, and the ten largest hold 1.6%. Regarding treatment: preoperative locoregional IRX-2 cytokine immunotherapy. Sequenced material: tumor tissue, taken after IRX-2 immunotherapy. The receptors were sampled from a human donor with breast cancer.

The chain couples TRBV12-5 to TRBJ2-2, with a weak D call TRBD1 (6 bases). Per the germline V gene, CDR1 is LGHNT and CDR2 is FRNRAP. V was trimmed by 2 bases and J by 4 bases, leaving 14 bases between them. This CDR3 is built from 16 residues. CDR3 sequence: CASGLPPGQTTGELFF. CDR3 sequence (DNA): TGTGCTAGTGGTTTGCCGCCGGGACAAACCACCGGGGAGCTGTTTTTT.

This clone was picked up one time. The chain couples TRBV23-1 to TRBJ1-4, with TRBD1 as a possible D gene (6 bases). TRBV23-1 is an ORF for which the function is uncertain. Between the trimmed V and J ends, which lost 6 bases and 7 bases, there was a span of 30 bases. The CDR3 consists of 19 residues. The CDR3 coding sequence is TGCGCCAGCAGCCAGACACTTGGGGGGGCCGCGGCAAAGGTTGAAAAACTGTTTTTT. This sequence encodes CASSQTLGGAAAKVEKLFF.

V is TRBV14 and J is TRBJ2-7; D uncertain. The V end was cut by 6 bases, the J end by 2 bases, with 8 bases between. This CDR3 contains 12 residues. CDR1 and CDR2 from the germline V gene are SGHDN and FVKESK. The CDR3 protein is CASRQYPYEQYF. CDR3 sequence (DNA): TGTGCCAGCAGACAATATCCCTACGAGCAGTACTTC.

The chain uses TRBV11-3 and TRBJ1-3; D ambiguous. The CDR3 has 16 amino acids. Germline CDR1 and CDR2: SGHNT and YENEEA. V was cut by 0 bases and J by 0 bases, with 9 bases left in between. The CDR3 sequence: CASSLDSFFSGNTIYF. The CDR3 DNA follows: TGTGCCAGCAGCTTAGACAGCTTTTTCTCTGGAAACACCATATATTTT.

The CDR3: CASSYLAGGPSDTQYF. DNA of the CDR3: TGTGCCAGCAGTTACTTAGCGGGAGGGCCGTCAGATACGCAGTATTTT. This chain links TRBV6-8 with TRBJ2-3; TRBD2 matches 11 bases. Per the germline V gene, CDR1 is MNHGY and CDR2 is SAAAGT. V shed 1 base, J shed 4 bases, and the junction held 4 bases outside the gene matches. The CDR3 covers 16 residues.

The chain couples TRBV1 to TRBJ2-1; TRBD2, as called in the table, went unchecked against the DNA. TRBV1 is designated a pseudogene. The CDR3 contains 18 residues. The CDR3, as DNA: TGCGCCAGCAGCCAGGTAGCGGGGGGACGGAGCTCCTACAATGAGCAGTTCTTC. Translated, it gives CASSQVAGGRSSYNEQFF.

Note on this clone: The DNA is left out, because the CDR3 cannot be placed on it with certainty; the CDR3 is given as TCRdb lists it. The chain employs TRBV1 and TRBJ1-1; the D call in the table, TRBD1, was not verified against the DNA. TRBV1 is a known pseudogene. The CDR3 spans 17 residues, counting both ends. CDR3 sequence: CASSHWGQGIKGTEAFF.

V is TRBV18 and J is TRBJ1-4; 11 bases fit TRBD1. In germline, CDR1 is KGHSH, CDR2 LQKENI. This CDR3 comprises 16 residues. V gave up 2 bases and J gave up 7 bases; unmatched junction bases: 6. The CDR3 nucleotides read TGTGCCAGCTCACCATACCGGACAGGGGGCGGTGAAAAACTGTTTTTT. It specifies CASSPYRTGGGEKLFF.

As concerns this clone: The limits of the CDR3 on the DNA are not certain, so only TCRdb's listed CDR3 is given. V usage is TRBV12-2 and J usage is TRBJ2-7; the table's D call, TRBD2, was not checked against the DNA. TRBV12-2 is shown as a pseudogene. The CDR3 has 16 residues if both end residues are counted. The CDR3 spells CASRLWGRGSDYEQYF.

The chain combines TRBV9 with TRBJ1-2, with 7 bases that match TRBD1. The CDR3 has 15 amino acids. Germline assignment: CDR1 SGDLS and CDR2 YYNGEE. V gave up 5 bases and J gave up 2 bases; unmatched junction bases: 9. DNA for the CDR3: TGTGCCAGCAGTGGGGGGACAGTTCCGAACTATGGCTACACCTTC. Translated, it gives CASSGGTVPNYGYTF.

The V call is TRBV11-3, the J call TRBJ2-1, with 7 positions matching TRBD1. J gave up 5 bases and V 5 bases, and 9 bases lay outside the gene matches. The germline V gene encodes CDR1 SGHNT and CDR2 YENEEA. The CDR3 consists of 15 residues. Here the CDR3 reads CASSPTGVRNNEQFF. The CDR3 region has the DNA TGTGCCAGCAGCCCTACAGGGGTTCGGAACAATGAGCAGTTCTTC. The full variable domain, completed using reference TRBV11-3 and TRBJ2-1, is EAGVVQSPRYKIIEKKQPVAFWCNPISGHNTLYWYLQNLGQGPELLIRYENEEAVDDSQLPKDRFSAERLKGVDSTLKIQPAELGDSAVYLCASSPTGVRNNEQFFGPGTRLTVL.

The CDR3, as DNA: TGTGCCAGCAGCTCCCCCACAGGAGGATATGGCTACACCTTC. This translates into CASSSPTGGYGYTF. This chain links TRBV7-6 with TRBJ1-2; perhaps TRBD1 as D (5 bases). Trimming took off 4 bases at V and 5 bases at J, with 14 bases between the two ends. Germline values: CDR1 SGHVS, CDR2 FNYEAQ. The CDR3 totals 14 residues.

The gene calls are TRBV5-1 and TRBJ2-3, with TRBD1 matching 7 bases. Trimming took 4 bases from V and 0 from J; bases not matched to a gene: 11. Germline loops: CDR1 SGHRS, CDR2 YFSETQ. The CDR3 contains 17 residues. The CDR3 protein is CASSVGQALLSTDTQYF. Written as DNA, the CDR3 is TGCGCCAGCAGCGTTGGACAGGCCCTCTTGAGCACAGATACGCAGTATTTT.

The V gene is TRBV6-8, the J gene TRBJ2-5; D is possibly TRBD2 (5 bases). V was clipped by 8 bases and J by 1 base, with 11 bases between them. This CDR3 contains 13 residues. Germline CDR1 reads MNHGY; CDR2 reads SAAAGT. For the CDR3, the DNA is TGTGCCAGCTTAACGGACTCCCAAGAGACCCAGTACTTC. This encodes CASLTDSQETQYF.

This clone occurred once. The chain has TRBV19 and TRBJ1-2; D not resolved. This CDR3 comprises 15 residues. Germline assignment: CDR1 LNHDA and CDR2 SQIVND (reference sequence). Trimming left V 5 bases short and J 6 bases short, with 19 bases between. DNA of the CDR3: TGTGCCAGTAGTTTATTGGGGATCGGGCCTGATGGCTACACCTTC. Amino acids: CASSLLGIGPDGYTF.

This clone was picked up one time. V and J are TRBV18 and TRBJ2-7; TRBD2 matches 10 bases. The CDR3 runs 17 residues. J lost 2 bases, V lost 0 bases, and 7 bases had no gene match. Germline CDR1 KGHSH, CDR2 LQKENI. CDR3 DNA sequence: TGTGCCAGCTCACCACCCCTAGCGGGAGCTTCGGCCTACGAGCAGTACTTC. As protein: CASSPPLAGASAYEQYF.

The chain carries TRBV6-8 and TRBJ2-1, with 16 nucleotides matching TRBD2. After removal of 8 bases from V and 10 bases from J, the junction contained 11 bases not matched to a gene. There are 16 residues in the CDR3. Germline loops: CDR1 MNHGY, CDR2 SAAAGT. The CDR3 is CASLLGTSGRAGEQFF. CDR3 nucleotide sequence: TGTGCCAGCCTTTTGGGGACTAGCGGGAGGGCCGGGGAGCAGTTCTTC.

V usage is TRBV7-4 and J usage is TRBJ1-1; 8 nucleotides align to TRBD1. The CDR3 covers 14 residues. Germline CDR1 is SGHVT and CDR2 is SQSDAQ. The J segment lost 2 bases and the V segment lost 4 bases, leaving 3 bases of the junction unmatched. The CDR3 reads CASSSGQGNTEAFF. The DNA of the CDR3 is TGTGCCAGCAGCTCAGGACAGGGAAACACTGAAGCTTTCTTT.

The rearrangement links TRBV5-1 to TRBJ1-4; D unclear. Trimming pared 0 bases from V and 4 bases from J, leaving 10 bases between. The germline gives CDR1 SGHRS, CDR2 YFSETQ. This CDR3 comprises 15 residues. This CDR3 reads CASSLVGGRNEKLFF. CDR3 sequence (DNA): TGCGCCAGCAGCTTGGTAGGCGGCCGTAATGAAAAACTGTTTTTT.

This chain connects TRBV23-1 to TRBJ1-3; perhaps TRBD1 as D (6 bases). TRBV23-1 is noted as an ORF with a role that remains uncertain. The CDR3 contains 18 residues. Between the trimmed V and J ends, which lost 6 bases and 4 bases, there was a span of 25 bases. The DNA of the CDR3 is TGCGCCAGCAGCCAACAAAAGGGGAACAGGGTTACGGGAAACACCATATATTTT. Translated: CASSQQKGNRVTGNTIYF.

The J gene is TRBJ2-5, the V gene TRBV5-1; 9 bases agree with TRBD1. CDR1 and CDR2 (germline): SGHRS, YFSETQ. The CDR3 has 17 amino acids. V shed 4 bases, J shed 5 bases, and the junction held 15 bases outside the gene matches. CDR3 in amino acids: CASSIRAGTGSMETQYF. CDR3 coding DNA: TGCGCCAGCAGCATAAGAGCCGGGACAGGGAGTATGGAGACCCAGTACTTC.

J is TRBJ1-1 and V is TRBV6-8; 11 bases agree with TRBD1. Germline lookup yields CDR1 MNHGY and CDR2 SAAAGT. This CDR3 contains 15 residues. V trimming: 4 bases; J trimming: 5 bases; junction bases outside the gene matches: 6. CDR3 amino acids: CASSSRTGGYTEAFF. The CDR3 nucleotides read TGTGCCAGCAGTTCTCGGACAGGGGGCTATACTGAAGCTTTCTTT.

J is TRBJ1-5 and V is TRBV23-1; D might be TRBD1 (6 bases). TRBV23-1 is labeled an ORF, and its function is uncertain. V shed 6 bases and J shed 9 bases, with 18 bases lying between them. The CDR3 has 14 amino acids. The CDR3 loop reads CASSSQGGIGPQHF. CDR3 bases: TGCGCCAGCAGCTCACAAGGGGGGATTGGGCCCCAGCATTTT.